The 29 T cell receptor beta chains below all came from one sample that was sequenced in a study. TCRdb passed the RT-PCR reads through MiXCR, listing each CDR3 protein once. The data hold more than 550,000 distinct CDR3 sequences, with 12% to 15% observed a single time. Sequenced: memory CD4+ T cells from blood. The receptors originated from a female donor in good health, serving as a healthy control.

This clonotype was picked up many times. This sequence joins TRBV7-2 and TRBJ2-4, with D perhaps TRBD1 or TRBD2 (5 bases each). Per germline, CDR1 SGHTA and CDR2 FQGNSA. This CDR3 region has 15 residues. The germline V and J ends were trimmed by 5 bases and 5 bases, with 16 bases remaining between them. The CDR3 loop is CASSRLGEIENIQYF. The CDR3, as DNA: TGTGCCAGCAGCCGGTTGGGGGAGATTGAAAACATTCAGTACTTC.

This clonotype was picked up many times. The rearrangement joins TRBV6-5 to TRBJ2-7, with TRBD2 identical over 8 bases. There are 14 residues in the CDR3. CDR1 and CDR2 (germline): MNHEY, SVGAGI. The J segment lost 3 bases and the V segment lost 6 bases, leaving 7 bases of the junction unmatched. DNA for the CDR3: TGTGCCAGCAGGGAAGCGGGGGCGGTCTACGAGCAGTACTTC. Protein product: CASREAGAVYEQYF.

CDR3 sequence (DNA): TGTGCCAGCAGTTTTGTTCGGTCACCCCTCCACTTT. It translates to CASSFVRSPLHF. This chain uses TRBV12-3 or TRBV12-4 with TRBJ1-6; unclear D gene. The CDR3 contains 12 residues. V lost 3 bases and J 10 bases, leaving 7 bases between the germline ends.

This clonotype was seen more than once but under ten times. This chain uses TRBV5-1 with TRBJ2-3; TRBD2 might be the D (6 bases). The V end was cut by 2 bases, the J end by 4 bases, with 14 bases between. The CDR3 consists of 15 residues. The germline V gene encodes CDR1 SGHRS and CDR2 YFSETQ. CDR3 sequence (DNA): TGCGCCAGCAGCTTTGGCTCCAGCGGGCCAGATACGCAGTATTTT. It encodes CASSFGSSGPDTQYF.

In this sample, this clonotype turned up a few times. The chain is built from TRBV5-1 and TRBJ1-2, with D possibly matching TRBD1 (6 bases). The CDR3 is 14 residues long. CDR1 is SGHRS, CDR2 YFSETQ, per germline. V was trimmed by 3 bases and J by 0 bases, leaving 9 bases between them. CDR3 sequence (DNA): TGCGCCAGCAGCTCGAGGACAGCTAACTATGGCTACACCTTC. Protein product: CASSSRTANYGYTF.

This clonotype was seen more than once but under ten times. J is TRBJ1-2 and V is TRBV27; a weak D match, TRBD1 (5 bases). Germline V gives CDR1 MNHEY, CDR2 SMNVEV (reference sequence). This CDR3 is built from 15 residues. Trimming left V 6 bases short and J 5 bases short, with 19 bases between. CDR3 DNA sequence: TGTGCCAGCAGAAAAGGTGGCGGCGGGGCATATGGCTACACCTTC. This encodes CASRKGGGGAYGYTF.

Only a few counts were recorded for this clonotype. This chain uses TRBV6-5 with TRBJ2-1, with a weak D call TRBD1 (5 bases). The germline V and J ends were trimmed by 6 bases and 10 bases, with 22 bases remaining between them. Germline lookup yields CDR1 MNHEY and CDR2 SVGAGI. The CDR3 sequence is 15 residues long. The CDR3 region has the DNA TGTGCCAGCAGCCAAAATTACGTAGGGGCAGGGGAGCAGTTCTTC. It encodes CASSQNYVGAGEQFF.

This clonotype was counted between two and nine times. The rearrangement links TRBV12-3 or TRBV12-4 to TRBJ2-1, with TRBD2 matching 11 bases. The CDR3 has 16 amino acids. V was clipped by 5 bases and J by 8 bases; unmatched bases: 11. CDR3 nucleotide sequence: TGTGCCAGCAGTCAATCTAGCGGGGGGACTAGGGATGAGCAGTTCTTC. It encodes CASSQSSGGTRDEQFF.

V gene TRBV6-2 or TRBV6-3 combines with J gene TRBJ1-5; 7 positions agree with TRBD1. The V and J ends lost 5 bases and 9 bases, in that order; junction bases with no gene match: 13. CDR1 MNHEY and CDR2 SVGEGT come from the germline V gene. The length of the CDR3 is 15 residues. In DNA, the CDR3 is TGTGCCAGCAGTCCGCTCACAGGGGCCGTGAGGCCCCAGCATTTT. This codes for CASSPLTGAVRPQHF.

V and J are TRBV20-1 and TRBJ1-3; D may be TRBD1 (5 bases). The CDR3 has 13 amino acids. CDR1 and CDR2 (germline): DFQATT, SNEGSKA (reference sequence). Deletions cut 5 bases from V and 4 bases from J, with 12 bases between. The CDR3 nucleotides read TGCAGTGCTGCTACGGGGCGCGGAAACACCATATATTTT. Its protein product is CSAATGRGNTIYF.

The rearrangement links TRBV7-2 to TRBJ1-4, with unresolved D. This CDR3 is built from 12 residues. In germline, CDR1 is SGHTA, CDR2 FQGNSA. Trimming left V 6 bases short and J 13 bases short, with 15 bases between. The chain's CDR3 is CASRPDPGRLFF. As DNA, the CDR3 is TGTGCCAGCAGGCCTGACCCGGGTCGACTGTTTTTT.

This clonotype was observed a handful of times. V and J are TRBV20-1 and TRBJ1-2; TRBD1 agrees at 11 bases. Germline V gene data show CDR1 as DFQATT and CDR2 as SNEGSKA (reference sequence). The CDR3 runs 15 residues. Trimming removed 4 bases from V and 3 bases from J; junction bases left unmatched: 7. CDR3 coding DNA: TGCAGTGCTACTCGCCGGACAGGGGGCGACTATGGCTACACCTTC. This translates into CSATRRTGGDYGYTF.

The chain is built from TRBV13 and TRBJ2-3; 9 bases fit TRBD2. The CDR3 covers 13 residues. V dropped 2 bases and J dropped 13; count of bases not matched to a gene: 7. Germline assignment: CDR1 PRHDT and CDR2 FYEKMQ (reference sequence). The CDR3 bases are TGTGCCAGCAGCTTATATGGCGGGGGGGCTAAGTATTTT. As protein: CASSLYGGGAKYF.

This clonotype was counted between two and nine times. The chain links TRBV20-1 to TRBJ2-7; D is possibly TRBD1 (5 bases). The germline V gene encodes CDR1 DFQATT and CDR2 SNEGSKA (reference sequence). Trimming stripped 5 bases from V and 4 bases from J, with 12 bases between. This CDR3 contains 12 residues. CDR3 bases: TGCAGTGCTCGAGGACATACATACGAGCAGTACTTC. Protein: CSARGHTYEQYF.

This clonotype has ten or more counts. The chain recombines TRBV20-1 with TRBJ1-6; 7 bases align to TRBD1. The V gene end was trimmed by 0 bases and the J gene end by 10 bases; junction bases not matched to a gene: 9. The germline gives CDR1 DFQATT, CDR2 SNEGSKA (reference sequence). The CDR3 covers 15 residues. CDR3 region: CSARDTGQFTSPLHF. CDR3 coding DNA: TGCAGTGCTAGAGATACGGGACAGTTTACCTCACCCCTCCACTTT.

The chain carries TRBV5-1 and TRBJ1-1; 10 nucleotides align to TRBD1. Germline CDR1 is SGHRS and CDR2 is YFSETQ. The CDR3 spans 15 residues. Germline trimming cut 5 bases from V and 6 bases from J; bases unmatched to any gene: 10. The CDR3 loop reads CASRSPGQGSAEAFF. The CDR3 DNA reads TGCGCCAGCAGATCACCGGGACAGGGGAGCGCTGAAGCTTTCTTT. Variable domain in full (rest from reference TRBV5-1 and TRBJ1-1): KAGVTQTPRYLIKTRGQQVTLSCSPISGHRSVSWYQQTPGQGLQFLFEYFSETQRNKGNFPGRFSGRQFSNSRSEMNVSTLELGDSALYLCASRSPGQGSAEAFFGQGTRLTVV.

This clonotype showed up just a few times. The CDR3 DNA follows: TGTGCCTGGAGTGTAAAGTCAGGCAATCAGCCCCAGCATTTT. Protein sequence: CAWSVKSGNQPQHF. This chain joins TRBV30 and TRBJ1-5; the D is unclear. The V and J ends lost 0 bases and 2 bases respectively, with 8 bases between them. This CDR3 has 14 amino acids. Germline V gene sequence: CDR1 GTSNPN, CDR2 SVGIG (reference sequence).

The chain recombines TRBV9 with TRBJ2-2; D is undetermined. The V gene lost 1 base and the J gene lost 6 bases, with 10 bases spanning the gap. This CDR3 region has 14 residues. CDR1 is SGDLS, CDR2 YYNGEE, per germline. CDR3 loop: CASSVRFNSGELFF. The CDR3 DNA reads TGTGCCAGCAGCGTAAGGTTTAATTCCGGGGAGCTGTTTTTT.

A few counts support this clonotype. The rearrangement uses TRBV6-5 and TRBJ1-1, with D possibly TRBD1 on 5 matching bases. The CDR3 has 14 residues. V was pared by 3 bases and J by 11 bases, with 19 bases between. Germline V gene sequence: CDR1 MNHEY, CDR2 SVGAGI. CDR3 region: CASSYFQGGTFAFF. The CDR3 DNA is TGTGCCAGCAGTTATTTCCAGGGTGGAACGTTTGCTTTCTTT.

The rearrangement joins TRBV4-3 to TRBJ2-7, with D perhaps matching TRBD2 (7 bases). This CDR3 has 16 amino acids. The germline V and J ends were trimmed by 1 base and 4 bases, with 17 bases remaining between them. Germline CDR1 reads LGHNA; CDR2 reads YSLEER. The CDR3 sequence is CASSQVGPGGRYEQYF. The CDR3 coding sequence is TGCGCCAGCAGCCAAGTGGGCCCGGGGGGCAGGTACGAGCAGTACTTC.

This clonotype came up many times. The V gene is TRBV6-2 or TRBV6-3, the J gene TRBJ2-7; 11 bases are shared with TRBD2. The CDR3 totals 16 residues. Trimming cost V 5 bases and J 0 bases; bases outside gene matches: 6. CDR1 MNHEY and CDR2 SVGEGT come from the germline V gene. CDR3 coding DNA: TGTGCCAGCAGTAGGGGACTAGCGGTTAACTCCTACGAGCAGTACTTC. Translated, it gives CASSRGLAVNSYEQYF.

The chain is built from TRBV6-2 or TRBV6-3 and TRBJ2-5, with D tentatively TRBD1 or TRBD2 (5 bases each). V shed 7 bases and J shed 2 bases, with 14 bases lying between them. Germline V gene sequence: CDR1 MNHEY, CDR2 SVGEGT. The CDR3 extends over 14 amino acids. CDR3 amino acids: CASNAGALQETQYF. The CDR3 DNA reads TGTGCCAGCAACGCCGGGGCTCTACAAGAGACCCAGTACTTC.

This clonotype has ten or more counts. The CDR3 loop is CASSNYYGYTF. CDR3 in DNA: TGTGCCAGCAGCAACTACTATGGCTACACCTTC. The V gene is TRBV7-2, the J gene TRBJ1-2; no firm D call. Trimming pared 5 bases from V and 3 bases from J, leaving 4 bases between. The germline V gene encodes CDR1 SGHTA and CDR2 FQGNSA. This CDR3 is built from 11 residues.

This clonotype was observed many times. The CDR3 DNA is TGTGCCAGCAGCTTAGGGCAGGGTGGCACCATATATTTT. Amino acids: CASSLGQGGTIYF. V gene TRBV7-2 combines with J gene TRBJ1-3; weak D call: TRBD1 (5 bases). Germline loops: CDR1 SGHTA, CDR2 FQGNSA. Trimming removed 1 base at V and 9 bases at J, with 10 bases between. The CDR3 sequence is 13 residues long.

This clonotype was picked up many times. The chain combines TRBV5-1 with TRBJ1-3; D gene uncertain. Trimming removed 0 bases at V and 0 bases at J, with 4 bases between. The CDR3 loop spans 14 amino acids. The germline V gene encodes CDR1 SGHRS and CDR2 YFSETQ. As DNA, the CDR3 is TGCGCCAGCAGCTTGGATAGCTCTGGAAACACCATATATTTT. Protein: CASSLDSSGNTIYF. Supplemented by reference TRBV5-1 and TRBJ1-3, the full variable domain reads KAGVTQTPRYLIKTRGQQVTLSCSPISGHRSVSWYQQTPGQGLQFLFEYFSETQRNKGNFPGRFSGRQFSNSRSEMNVSTLELGDSALYLCASSLDSSGNTIYFGEGSWLTVV.

Here the CDR3 DNA reads TGTGCCAGCAGCCAAGAGAAGTTGACAGGGGGCTACACCTTC. Its protein product is CASSQEKLTGGYTF. The chain has TRBV3-1 and TRBJ1-2; TRBD1 matches at 7 bases. The V segment lost 0 bases and the J segment 8 bases; nucleotides outside the gene matches: 6. Looked up from germline, CDR1 is LGHDT and CDR2 is YNNKEL (reference sequence). The CDR3 covers 14 residues.

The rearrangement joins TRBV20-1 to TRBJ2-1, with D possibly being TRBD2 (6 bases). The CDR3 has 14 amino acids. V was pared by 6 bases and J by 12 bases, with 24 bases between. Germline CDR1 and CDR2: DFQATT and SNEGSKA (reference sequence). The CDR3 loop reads CSALKTGTERGQFF. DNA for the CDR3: TGCAGTGCCCTCAAAACCGGGACTGAGAGGGGGCAGTTCTTC.

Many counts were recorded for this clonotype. The CDR3 coding sequence is TGCAGCGTTGAAGCGGCAGGGACTGAAGCTTTCTTT. Its translation is CSVEAAGTEAFF. The rearrangement uses TRBV29-1 and TRBJ1-1, with a tentative D call TRBD1 (5 bases). Per germline, CDR1 SQVTM and CDR2 ANQGSEA. The CDR3 runs to 12 residues. The V gene lost 1 base and the J gene lost 5 bases, with 8 bases spanning the gap.

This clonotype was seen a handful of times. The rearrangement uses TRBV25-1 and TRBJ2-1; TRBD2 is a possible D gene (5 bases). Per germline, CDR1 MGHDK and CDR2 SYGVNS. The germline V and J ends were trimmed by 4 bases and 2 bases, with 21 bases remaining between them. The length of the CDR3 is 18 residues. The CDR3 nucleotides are TGTGCCAGCAGTGGGACTGGCGGCGGCCCCTTGGCCTACAATGAGCAGTTCTTC. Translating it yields CASSGTGGGPLAYNEQFF. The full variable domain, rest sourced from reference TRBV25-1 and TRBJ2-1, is EADIYQTPRYLVIGTGKKITLECSQTMGHDKMYWYQQDPGMELHLIHYSYGVNSTEKGDLSSESTVSRIRTEHFPLTLESARPSHTSQYLCASSGTGGGPLAYNEQFFGPGTRLTVL.